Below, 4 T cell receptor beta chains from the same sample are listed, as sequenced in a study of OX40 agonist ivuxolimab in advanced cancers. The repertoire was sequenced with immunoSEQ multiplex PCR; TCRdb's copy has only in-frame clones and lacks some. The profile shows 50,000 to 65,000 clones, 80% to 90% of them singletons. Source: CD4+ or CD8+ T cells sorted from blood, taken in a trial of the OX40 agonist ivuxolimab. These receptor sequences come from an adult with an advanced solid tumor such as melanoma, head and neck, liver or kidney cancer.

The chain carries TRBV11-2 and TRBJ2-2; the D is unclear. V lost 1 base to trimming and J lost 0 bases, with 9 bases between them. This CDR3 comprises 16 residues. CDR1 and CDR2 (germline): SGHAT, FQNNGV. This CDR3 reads CASSLGSLSNTGELFF. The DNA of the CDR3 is TGTGCCAGCAGCTTAGGAAGCTTATCGAACACCGGGGAGCTGTTTTTT.

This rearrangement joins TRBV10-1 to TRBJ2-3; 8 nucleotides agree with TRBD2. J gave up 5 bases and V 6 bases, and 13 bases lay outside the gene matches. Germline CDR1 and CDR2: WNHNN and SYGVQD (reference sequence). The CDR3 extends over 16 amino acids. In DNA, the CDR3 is TGCGCCAGCAGCTTATCCCGGGGGGGCCGACAAGATACGCAGTATTTT. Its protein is CASSLSRGGRQDTQYF.

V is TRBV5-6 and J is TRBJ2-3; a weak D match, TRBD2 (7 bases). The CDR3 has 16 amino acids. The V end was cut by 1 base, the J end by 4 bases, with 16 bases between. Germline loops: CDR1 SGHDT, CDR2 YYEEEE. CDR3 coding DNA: TGTGCCAGCAGCTTGCCCGCGGGGGCTGGGGCAGATACGCAGTATTTT. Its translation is CASSLPAGAGADTQYF. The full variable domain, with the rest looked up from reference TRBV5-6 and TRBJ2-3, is DAGVTQSPTHLIKTRGQQVTLRCSPKSGHDTVSWYQQALGQGPQFIFQYYEEEERQRGNFPDRFSGHQFPNYSSELNVNALLLGDSALYLCASSLPAGAGADTQYFGPGTRLTVL.

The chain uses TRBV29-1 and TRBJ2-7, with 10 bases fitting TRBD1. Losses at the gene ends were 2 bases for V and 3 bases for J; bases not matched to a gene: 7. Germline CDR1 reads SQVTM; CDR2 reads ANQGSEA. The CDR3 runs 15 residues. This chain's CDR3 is CSVELRTGGDYEQYF. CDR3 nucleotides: TGCAGCGTTGAACTAAGGACAGGGGGGGACTACGAGCAGTACTTC.